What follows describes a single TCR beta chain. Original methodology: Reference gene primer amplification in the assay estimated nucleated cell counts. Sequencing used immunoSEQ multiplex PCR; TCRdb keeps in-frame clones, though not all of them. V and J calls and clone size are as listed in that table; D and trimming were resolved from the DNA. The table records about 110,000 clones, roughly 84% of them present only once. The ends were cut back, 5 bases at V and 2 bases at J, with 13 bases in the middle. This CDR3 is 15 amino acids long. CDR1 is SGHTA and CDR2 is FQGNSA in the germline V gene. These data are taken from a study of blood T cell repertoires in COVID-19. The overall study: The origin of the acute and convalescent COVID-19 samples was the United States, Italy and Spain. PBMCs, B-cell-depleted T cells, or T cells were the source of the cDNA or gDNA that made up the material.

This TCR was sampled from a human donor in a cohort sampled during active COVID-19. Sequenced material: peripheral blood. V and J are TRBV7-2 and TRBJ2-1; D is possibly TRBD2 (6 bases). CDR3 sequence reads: CASSPVAGTYNEQFF. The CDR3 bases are TGTGCCAGCAGCCCAGTGGCGGGAACCTACAATGAGCAGTTCTTC.